Shown below are 30 T cell receptor beta chains from a single sample sequenced in a study of shared clonotypes between healthy human individuals. Assay: immunoSEQ multiplex PCR; the TCRdb copy retains only in-frame clones and omits some. The sample lists about 680,000 clones; around four fifths were seen once. The sample was memory CD4+ T cells sorted from blood. Subset in this sample: CD45RA-negative fraction. The receptor source for this set is a woman in her 30s in good health.

The chain recombines TRBV19 with TRBJ2-1; 10 bases fit TRBD2. V gave up 5 bases and J gave up 9 bases; unmatched junction bases: 7. This CDR3 spans 14 amino acids. CDR1 and CDR2 (germline): LNHDA, SQIVND (reference sequence). CDR3 DNA sequence: TGTGCCAGTAGTTCGCAAGCGGGAGGGTTTGAGCAGTTCTTC. This gives the protein CASSSQAGGFEQFF.

The chain recombines TRBV28 with TRBJ1-2; 7 nucleotides match TRBD1. The V gene's germline CDR1 is MDHEN and CDR2 SYDVKM. Losses at the gene ends were 4 bases for V and 4 bases for J; bases not matched to a gene: 12. This CDR3 has 16 residues. CDR3 DNA: TGTGCCAGCAGTTCTCACACGGACAGGTTCTCCTATGGCTACACCTTC. It specifies CASSSHTDRFSYGYTF.

This clone was detected a few times. The V call is TRBV28, the J call TRBJ2-2; maybe TRBD2 (6 bases). The CDR3 contains 15 residues. Trimming left V 3 bases short and J 3 bases short, with 11 bases between. Looked up from germline, CDR1 is MDHEN and CDR2 is SYDVKM. For the CDR3, the DNA is TGTGCCAGCAGTTTCCCAGGCGGGGACACCGGGGAGCTGTTTTTT. Translated: CASSFPGGDTGELFF.

This sequence joins TRBV29-1 and TRBJ1-2; the match to TRBD1 covers 12 bases. Trimming took 6 bases from V and 4 from J; bases not matched to a gene: 3. The CDR3 runs to 13 residues. CDR1 is SQVTM and CDR2 is ANQGSEA in the germline V gene. The CDR3 DNA follows: TGCAGCGTCGAGGGACAGGGGGCCTATGGCTACACCTTC. As protein: CSVEGQGAYGYTF.

The chain combines TRBV5-6 with TRBJ1-1, with unresolved D. Germline V gives CDR1 SGHDT, CDR2 YYEEEE. The V and J ends lost 6 bases and 1 base respectively, with 16 bases between them. This CDR3 spans 15 amino acids. The DNA of the CDR3 is TGTGCCAGCACCCACAAAGGGCTAGGGAACACTGAAGCTTTCTTT. It translates to CASTHKGLGNTEAFF.

This clone has ten or more counts. J is TRBJ1-5 and V is TRBV6-6, with D possibly being TRBD1 (5 bases). V lost 5 bases, J lost 9 bases, and 11 bases lay in between. The CDR3 has 12 residues. Germline V gives CDR1 MNHNY, CDR2 SVGAGI (reference sequence). The chain's CDR3 is CASSTGPGPQHF. CDR3 sequence (DNA): TGTGCCAGCAGTACGGGGCCGGGGCCCCAGCATTTT.

The rearrangement joins TRBV10-1 to TRBJ2-7, with D perhaps matching TRBD1 (6 bases). CDR1 WNHNN and CDR2 SYGVQD come from the germline V gene (reference sequence). Trimming shortened V by 0 bases and J by 4 bases, and 13 bases separated the two germline ends. The CDR3 totals 15 residues. This CDR3 is CASSESQGLLYEQYF. The CDR3 DNA follows: TGCGCCAGCAGTGAGTCGCAGGGGCTCCTGTACGAGCAGTACTTC.

This clone was detected once. V usage is TRBV28 and J usage is TRBJ2-7; no firm D call. CDR1 is MDHEN, CDR2 SYDVKM, per germline. The length of the CDR3 is 13 residues. The V end was cut by 7 bases, the J end by 2 bases, with 12 bases between. The CDR3 DNA sequence: TGTGCCAGCACCTACGGGTTGGCCTACGAGCAGTACTTC. It codes for CASTYGLAYEQYF.

This clone was counted between two and nine times. V gene TRBV5-1 combines with J gene TRBJ2-5; a possible D gene is TRBD1 (6 bases). The CDR3 is 13 amino acids. Germline V gene sequence: CDR1 SGHRS, CDR2 YFSETQ. The V and J ends lost 0 bases and 4 bases respectively, with 7 bases between them. The CDR3 DNA sequence: TGCGCCAGCAGCTTGGGACAGGTAGAGACCCAGTACTTC. It specifies CASSLGQVETQYF.

The table lists this clone with a count of one. This sequence joins TRBV18 and TRBJ1-4; D ambiguous. Germline CDR1 KGHSH, CDR2 LQKENI. V gave up 4 bases and J gave up 5 bases, with 8 bases separating them. The CDR3 is 13 residues long. The CDR3 sequence is CASSLGVNEKLFF. The CDR3 bases are TGTGCCAGCTCACTGGGAGTAAATGAAAAACTGTTTTTT.

The rearrangement joins TRBV29-1 to TRBJ2-7; possibly TRBD1 for D (6 bases). V dropped 6 bases and J dropped 3 bases, with 18 bases sitting between them. From germline, CDR1 is SQVTM and CDR2 ANQGSEA. The CDR3 loop spans 14 amino acids. The CDR3 coding sequence is TGCAGCGTGATATTTGCGGACAGCTACTACGAGCAGTACTTC. Translated, it gives CSVIFADSYYEQYF.

This clone was recorded only once. This chain connects TRBV28 to TRBJ1-5; 8 bases agree with TRBD1. Losses at the gene ends were 6 bases for V and 2 bases for J; bases not matched to a gene: 18. The CDR3 has 19 residues. Germline assignment: CDR1 MDHEN and CDR2 SYDVKM. CDR3 sequence: CASRPHSGRGHGGNQPQHF. CDR3 DNA sequence: TGTGCCAGCAGACCTCACTCGGGCAGGGGGCATGGGGGCAATCAGCCCCAGCATTTT.

The chain joins TRBV30 to TRBJ2-1; 11 bases line up with TRBD2. The trim removed 2 bases at V and 6 bases at J, leaving 12 bases unmatched. This CDR3 contains 17 residues. CDR1 is GTSNPN, CDR2 SVGIG, per germline (reference sequence). The CDR3 DNA reads as TGTGCCTGGAGTAACCCACTAGCGGGAGTGGTCCTCAATGAGCAGTTCTTC. It codes for CAWSNPLAGVVLNEQFF.

The genes are TRBV4-1 and TRBJ2-2, with 12 bases fitting TRBD2. CDR1 is MGHRA and CDR2 is YSYEKL in the germline V gene. This CDR3 comprises 16 residues. After removal of 3 bases from V and 7 bases from J, the junction contained 6 bases not matched to a gene. In nucleotides, the CDR3 is TGCGCCAGCAGCCACGGACTAGCGGGATCGGTCGGGGAGCTGTTTTTT. Translation: CASSHGLAGSVGELFF.

The V gene is TRBV7-9, the J gene TRBJ2-7, with TRBD1 as a possible D gene (6 bases). Trimming stripped 5 bases from V and 6 bases from J, with 20 bases between. This CDR3 spans 15 amino acids. Germline CDR1 SEHNR, CDR2 FQNEAQ (reference sequence). Here the CDR3 DNA reads TGTGCCAGCAGCCTTGACGGCCACCTAGGGGGCGAGCAGTACTTC. This sequence encodes CASSLDGHLGGEQYF.

V and J are TRBV5-4 and TRBJ2-3, with 13 bases fitting TRBD2. CDR1 SGHNT and CDR2 YYREEE come from the germline V gene (reference sequence). V was clipped by 2 bases and J by 0 bases; unmatched bases: 3. The CDR3 covers 17 residues. This CDR3 is CASSLRLAGGSTDTQYF. In DNA form, the CDR3 reads TGTGCCAGCAGCTTACGACTAGCGGGAGGCAGCACAGATACGCAGTATTTT.

V gene TRBV19 combines with J gene TRBJ2-1, with D perhaps matching TRBD2 (5 bases). Germline assignment: CDR1 LNHDA and CDR2 SQIVND (reference sequence). Trimming pared 4 bases from V and 6 bases from J, leaving 13 bases between. This CDR3 has 14 amino acids. The CDR3 nucleotides are TGTGCCAGTAGTACCACGGGATTCTCCAATGAGCAGTTCTTC. Its protein product is CASSTTGFSNEQFF.

The chain has TRBV27 and TRBJ2-5; the D is unclear. Germline V gives CDR1 MNHEY, CDR2 SMNVEV (reference sequence). This CDR3 comprises 14 residues. The V gene lost 4 bases and the J gene lost 4 bases, with 13 bases spanning the gap. The CDR3 loop reads CASSSPREAETQYF. CDR3 DNA: TGTGCCAGCAGTTCCCCTAGGGAAGCAGAGACCCAGTACTTC.

V and J are TRBV28 and TRBJ2-5; 9 nucleotides agree with TRBD1. The CDR3 has 15 amino acids. V gave up 5 bases and J gave up 5 bases; unmatched junction bases: 9. The germline V gene encodes CDR1 MDHEN and CDR2 SYDVKM. The CDR3 here is CASSAPDRGWETQYF. The CDR3 DNA follows: TGTGCCAGCAGTGCTCCGGACAGGGGTTGGGAGACCCAGTACTTC.

The genes are TRBV28 and TRBJ2-1; D possibly corresponds to TRBD2 (5 bases). Germline CDR1 MDHEN, CDR2 SYDVKM. The CDR3 is 15 amino acids. V lost 1 base and J 8 bases, leaving 15 bases between the germline ends. The CDR3 DNA reads TGTGCCAGCAGTTTATATGTAGGAGGAGGCGATGAGCAGTTCTTC. Translating it yields CASSLYVGGGDEQFF.

This chain joins TRBV7-6 and TRBJ1-1, with D unresolved. Trimming cost V 0 bases and J 7 bases, with 12 bases left between them. Germline V gives CDR1 SGHVS, CDR2 FNYEAQ. CDR3 length: 14 amino acids. The CDR3 spells CASSLAQTTLEAFF. DNA for the CDR3: TGTGCCAGCAGCTTAGCGCAGACTACCCTTGAAGCTTTCTTT.

This clone was picked up a small number of times. This rearrangement joins TRBV6-5 to TRBJ1-1, with 10 bases lining up with TRBD1. This CDR3 region has 14 residues. Germline loops: CDR1 MNHEY, CDR2 SVGAGI. V dropped 5 bases and J dropped 1; count of bases not matched to a gene: 1. This CDR3 reads CASSRDRGNTEAFF. The CDR3, as DNA: TGTGCCAGCAGTCGGGACAGGGGGAACACTGAAGCTTTCTTT.

The gene calls are TRBV7-9 and TRBJ1-4; D unresolved. Germline V gives CDR1 SEHNR, CDR2 FQNEAQ (reference sequence). The CDR3 contains 15 residues. Trimming stripped 5 bases from V and 5 bases from J, with 15 bases between. The CDR3 bases are TGTGCCAGCAGCGCCGGGGAGCTCGGGAATGAAAAACTGTTTTTT. Translation: CASSAGELGNEKLFF.

The chain joins TRBV28 to TRBJ2-3; D is perhaps TRBD1 (6 bases). Germline V CDR1 and CDR2: MDHEN, SYDVKM. This CDR3 has 15 residues. V gave up 6 bases and J gave up 0 bases, with 13 bases separating them. As DNA, the CDR3 is TGTGCCAGCAGCCTCGGGACACTCAGCACAGATACGCAGTATTTT. It is translated as CASSLGTLSTDTQYF. The full variable domain, its missing parts supplied by reference TRBV28 and TRBJ2-3, is DVKVTQSSRYLVKRTGEKVFLECVQDMDHENMFWYRQDPGLGLRLIYFSYDVKMKEKGDIPEGYSVSREKKERFSLILESASTNQTSMYLCASSLGTLSTDTQYFGPGTRLTVL.

This clone came up once. This rearrangement joins TRBV6-6 to TRBJ2-2; TRBD2 is a possible D gene (6 bases). Trimming took 11 bases from V and 0 from J, leaving 19 bases between them. Germline CDR1 reads MNHNY; CDR2 reads SVGAGI (reference sequence). This CDR3 region has 16 residues. The CDR3 sequence is CAANGRGTSNTGELFF. CDR3 DNA: TGTGCCGCAAACGGGCGGGGAACTTCGAACACCGGGGAGCTGTTTTTT.

The chain uses TRBV4-1 and TRBJ2-7, with 15 bases that match TRBD2. J lost 7 bases, V lost 2 bases, and 9 bases had no gene match. Germline V gene lookup returns CDR1 MGHRA and CDR2 YSYEKL. The CDR3 runs to 17 residues. The CDR3 region has the DNA TGCGCCAGCAGCCAACCATGGACTAGCGGGAGGGAGAGGGAGCAGTACTTC. This encodes CASSQPWTSGREREQYF.

This clone was recorded many times. This sequence joins TRBV2 and TRBJ2-1; D remains unclear. Looked up from germline, CDR1 is SNHLY and CDR2 is FYNNEI. The CDR3 totals 13 residues. V was shortened by 5 bases and J by 5 bases, with 10 bases between the two germline ends. In nucleotides, the CDR3 is TGTGCCAGCAGTACTCTGGGCCACAATGAGCAGTTCTTC. This codes for CASSTLGHNEQFF.

V is TRBV28 and J is TRBJ1-2; 9 positions agree with TRBD1. V lost 3 bases, J lost 8 bases, and 4 bases stayed unmatched. Looked up from germline, CDR1 is MDHEN and CDR2 is SYDVKM. There are 13 residues in the CDR3. In DNA form, the CDR3 reads TGTGCCAGCAGTTTGTACAGGGGGCCGGGCTACACCTTC. This encodes CASSLYRGPGYTF.

V is TRBV19 and J is TRBJ2-5; the D gene could be TRBD1 or TRBD2 (6 bases each). The germline V gene has CDR1 LNHDA and CDR2 SQIVND (reference sequence). Trimming pared 6 bases from V and 0 bases from J, leaving 14 bases between. CDR3 length equals 15 residues. This CDR3 is CASSPQRGDQETQYF. As DNA, the CDR3 is TGTGCCAGTAGCCCTCAAAGGGGGGACCAAGAGACCCAGTACTTC.

As for this clone: The identical CDR3 is also encoded by other nucleotide sequences in the sample. The CDR3 loop is CAISGTPTYEQYF. CDR3 bases: TGTGCCATCAGTGGAACTCCCACCTACGAGCAGTACTTC. V and J are TRBV10-3 and TRBJ2-7, with unresolved D. Between the trimmed V and J ends, which lost 4 bases and 2 bases, there was a span of 9 bases. The CDR3 is 13 residues long. Germline V gene lookup returns CDR1 ENHRY and CDR2 SYGVKD.